Sequencing of this TCR beta chain was carried out in a study of blood T cell repertoires in COVID-19. Study processing details: Amplification of reference gene primers was used by the study to estimate nucleated cell counts. Sequencing was performed with immunoSEQ multiplex PCR; in TCRdb, only in-frame clones are kept and a portion is missing. The V and J calls and clone size are taken from that table; D and trimming were inferred from the DNA. This sample has approximately 150,000 clones, with about 86% found just once. The CDR3 totals 15 residues. Deletions cut 1 base from V and 5 bases from J, with 14 bases between. The germline gives CDR1 LNHDA, CDR2 SQIVND (reference sequence).

This TCR was recovered from a woman aged 60-75 years with acute or convalescent COVID-19. The chain has TRBV19 and TRBJ1-1; no firm D call. Sequences were obtained from peripheral blood. The CDR3 protein is CASSIGGHSGTEAFF. As DNA, the CDR3 is TGTGCCAGTAGTATAGGAGGGCATTCGGGGACTGAAGCTTTCTTT.